This T cell receptor (beta chain) appears in the sequencing data of a study of identical twins. Concerning this clonotype itself: The antigen is undetermined.

Unique molecular identifiers were in the cDNA, with template-switch universal primer binding. TCRdb independently ran MiXCR on the 5' RACE reads; one entry per CDR3 protein. The sample records 500,000 to 650,000 distinct CDR3 sequences, 7% to 7.5% being singletons. Germline loops: CDR1 SSHAT, CDR2 FNYEAQ (reference sequence). The CDR3 totals 14 residues. V was shortened by 10 bases and J by 4 bases, with 19 bases between the two germline ends. Study-wide points: Cord blood's abundant beta clonotypes had fewer insertions, unlike memory repertoires. Invariant MAIT and iNKT cells may have partly biased zero-insertion analyses.

In addition, the sample was reused for a study of yellow fever vaccine responses in identical twins.

This chain links TRBV7-7 with TRBJ1-1; D call uncertain. The specimen sequenced was PBMCs. This clonotype was sampled from a woman aged 18 to 35 in good health. The CDR3 reads CATKADMAGTEAFF. CDR3 coding DNA: TGTGCCACCAAAGCAGACATGGCAGGCACTGAAGCTTTCTTT.